This TCR beta chain was captured by sequencing in a study of OX40 agonist ivuxolimab in advanced cancers. Turning to the study itself: Hepatocellular carcinoma, melanoma, renal cell or head and neck cancer occurred in dose-escalation patients. Study results and caveats: Relative to CD4+ cells, CD8+ T cells on average had more expanded clones. Which antigen the expanded peripheral T cells recognized is unknown.

Assay: immunoSEQ multiplex PCR; the TCRdb copy retains only in-frame clones and omits some. The table records about 47,000 clones, about 85% of them present only once. For this clone: The antigen is unknown.

Germline CDR1 reads SGHNT; CDR2 reads YYREEE (reference sequence). Trimming cost V 3 bases and J 3 bases, with 9 bases left between them. The CDR3 runs 13 residues. At cycle 4 day 1, cycle 7 day 1, and baseline, blood was sampled. This clonotype was obtained from an adult with an advanced solid tumor such as melanoma, head and neck, liver or kidney cancer. This rearrangement joins TRBV5-4 to TRBJ2-5, with D tentatively TRBD2 (5 bases). Sequenced here: CD4+ or CD8+ T cells sorted from blood, sampled in a trial of the OX40 agonist ivuxolimab. The CDR3 DNA sequence: TGTGCCAGCAGCTCGGGGAATGAAGAGACCCAGTACTTC. Encoded protein: CASSSGNEETQYF.